This paragraph covers one T cell receptor beta chain sequence. The sample is drawn from a study of control samples from healthy donors and cancer patients. V shed 8 bases and J shed 6 bases, with 17 bases lying between them. In germline, CDR1 is ENHRY, CDR2 SYGVKD. The CDR3 runs 13 residues. Data came from immunoSEQ multiplex PCR; TCRdb stores just in-frame clones and leaves some out. The repertoire holds fewer than 100,000 clones, with roughly four fifths as singletons. The chain has TRBV10-3 and TRBJ2-7; no definite D call. This clonotype was obtained from a woman aged 55-70 years in good health. The source material was blood. The CDR3 loop reads CAIWNPLFTEQYF. For the CDR3, the DNA is TGTGCCATCTGGAATCCTCTTTTTACCGAGCAGTACTTC.